This T cell receptor (beta chain) was sequenced during a study of shared clonotypes between healthy human individuals. Germline V gene sequence: CDR1 SGHRS, CDR2 YFSETQ. This CDR3 comprises 14 residues. V lost 5 bases and J 5 bases, leaving 14 bases between the germline ends. Regarding this clone: Its antigen is currently unknown.

General study points: Sharing across four donors was seen in 4% to 5% of naive CD4 clonotypes.

Only in-frame clones appear in the TCRdb table, and some are missing; sequencing was by immunoSEQ multiplex PCR. The sample shows about 1.1 million clones, approximately 80% of them seen only once. Adult donors, all healthy and HIV-negative, had no recent acute infections or vaccinations. All of the donors resided in Nashville, Tennessee, and each was a Caucasian adult. Division of CD4+ cells produced a CD45RA+ naive subset and a CD45RA-negative memory subset. Sequencing used memory CD4+ T cells from PBMCs. Subset indicated: CD45RA-negative fraction. The receptor comes from a man aged 18 to 29 in good health. Some clones in this sample may be carry-over from other donors' samples. V usage is TRBV5-1 and J usage is TRBJ2-1; tentatively, D is TRBD1 or TRBD2 (7 bases each). The CDR3 reads CASRQQGRDNEQFF. The CDR3 DNA reads TGCGCCAGCAGGCAACAGGGGAGGGACAATGAGCAGTTCTTC.